This is a list of T cell receptor beta chains from one sample in a study of blood T cell repertoires in COVID-19. Profiled with immunoSEQ multiplex PCR; TCRdb holds only in-frame clones, not every one. The sample includes over 200,000 clones, 88% seen only once; the top ten take 2.5% to 3%. Specimen: peripheral blood. The receptors shown here come from a woman in her sixties with acute or convalescent COVID-19. The CDR3 runs from the conserved cysteine through the conserved F or W.

v_gene,j_gene,CDR3aa
TRBV7-2,TRBJ2-1,CASRSRSGMIGGDEQFF
TRBV6-2/TRBV6-3,TRBJ1-2,CASSYTVRGYTF
TRBV30,TRBJ1-3,CAWRRRDSSGNTIYF
TRBV28,TRBJ1-5,CASSLGQGVNQPQHF
TRBV30,TRBJ2-5,CAWRDKQETQYF
TRBV19,TRBJ2-1,CASSILTGQRHNEQFF
TRBV6-1,TRBJ1-4,CASSEPTGFEKLFF
TRBV18,TRBJ2-1,CASSLWDRGVNEQFF
TRBV7-2,TRBJ1-1,CASSLPLTGFTEAFF
TRBV7-2,TRBJ2-2,CASSSRFATSGSGELFF
TRBV6-5,TRBJ1-2,CASSYSDRGRSGYTF
TRBV7-6,TRBJ2-1,CASSVDRDNEQFF
TRBV13,TRBJ1-1,CASSPPQGTRHTEAFF
TRBV5-1,TRBJ1-2,CASSSDRKDYGYTF
TRBV6-1,TRBJ1-5,CASSYDSSNQPQHF
TRBV6-4,TRBJ2-1,CASRQDRGRNEQFF
TRBV10-3,TRBJ2-7,CAISDPMGTADYEQYF
TRBV6-2/TRBV6-3,TRBJ1-2,CASSLRTAKGYTF
TRBV18,TRBJ1-1,CASSQGGNTEAFF
TRBV7-2,TRBJ1-1,CASRLLTGNTEAFF
TRBV7-2,TRBJ2-7,CASTQGAGAYEQYF
TRBV11-2,TRBJ2-3,CASRRDRAVSDTQYF
TRBV6-6,TRBJ1-2,CASSTGQKSTNYGYTF